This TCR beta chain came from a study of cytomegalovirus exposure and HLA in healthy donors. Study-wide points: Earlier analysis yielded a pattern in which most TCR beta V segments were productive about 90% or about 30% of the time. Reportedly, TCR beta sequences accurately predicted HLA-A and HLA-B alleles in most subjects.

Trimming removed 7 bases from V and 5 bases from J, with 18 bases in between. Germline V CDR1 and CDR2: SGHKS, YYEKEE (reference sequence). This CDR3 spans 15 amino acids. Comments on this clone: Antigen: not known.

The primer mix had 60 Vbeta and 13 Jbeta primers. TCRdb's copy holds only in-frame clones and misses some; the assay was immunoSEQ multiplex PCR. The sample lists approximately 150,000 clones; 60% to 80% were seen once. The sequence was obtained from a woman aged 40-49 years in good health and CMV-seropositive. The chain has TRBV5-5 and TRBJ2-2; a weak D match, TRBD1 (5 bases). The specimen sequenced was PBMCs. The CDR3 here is CASRRTTDSTGELFF. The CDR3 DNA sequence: TGTGCCAGCCGCCGTACGACAGATTCGACCGGGGAGCTGTTTTTT.